This passage covers 22 T cell receptor beta chains from one sample sequenced in a study of tumor-infiltrating lymphocytes in glioblastoma multiforme. TCRB libraries came from RNA via three nested multiplex PCR rounds. TCRdb fed the multiplex PCR reads into MiXCR, producing one record per CDR3 protein. Of about 18,000 distinct CDR3 sequences in the sample, just under 70% were seen once. Sequences were obtained from peripheral blood. These receptor sequences come from a male donor with glioblastoma.

This clonotype is classed as large (0.1 to 1%). This chain uses TRBV11-1 with TRBJ2-1; 11 bases align to TRBD2. This CDR3 comprises 15 residues. The V gene end was trimmed by 5 bases and the J gene end by 8 bases; junction bases not matched to a gene: 8. The germline gives CDR1 SGHAT, CDR2 FQDESV (reference sequence). The CDR3 nucleotides read TGTGCCAGCAGCCTGCTAGCGGGAGGAAGGGATGAGCAGTTCTTC. It encodes CASSLLAGGRDEQFF. Full variable domain (outside the CDR3, taken from reference TRBV11-1 and TRBJ2-1): EAEVAQSPRYKITEKSQAVAFWCDPISGHATLYWYRQILGQGPELLVQFQDESVVDDSQLPKDRFSAERLKGVDSTLKIQPAELGDSAMYLCASSLLAGGRDEQFFGPGTRLTVL.

On this clonotype: An end of the junction differs from the germline gene, which may be a read error. V gene TRBV29-1 combines with J gene TRBJ2-7, with D perhaps matching TRBD1 (5 bases). Germline-derived CDR1 and CDR2 are SQVTM and ANQGSEA. The CDR3 extends over 15 amino acids. The CDR3 loop reads CVVEERQQASYEQYF. CDR3 nucleotide sequence: TGCGTCGTTGAAGAGAGACAGCAAGCATCCTACGAACAGTACTTC.

About this clonotype: At one boundary the junction diverges from the germline segment, which might be a read error. V and J are TRBV29-1 and TRBJ2-5; unclear D gene. The CDR3 has 12 amino acids. The V gene's germline CDR1 is SQVTM and CDR2 ANQGSEA. As DNA, the CDR3 is TGCAACGTTGGCGGTATCCAAGAAACCCAGTACTTC. It codes for CNVGGIQETQYF.

This sequence joins TRBV11-2 and TRBJ2-7; D remains ambiguous. This CDR3 comprises 12 residues. Trimming pared 5 bases from V and 3 bases from J, leaving 8 bases between. In germline, CDR1 is SGHAT, CDR2 FQNNGV. CDR3: CASSNTYYEQYF. CDR3 DNA sequence: TGTGCCAGCAGCAATACTTACTACGAGCAGTACTTC.

About this clonotype: A much larger clone differs from this one at a single base, so this may be a read error. The chain joins TRBV7-9 to TRBJ2-1, with D tentatively TRBD2 (5 bases). The V gene's germline CDR1 is SEHNR and CDR2 FQNEAQ (reference sequence). This CDR3 has 15 amino acids. V shed 5 bases and J shed 6 bases, with 17 bases lying between them. CDR3 sequence (DNA): TGTGCCAGCAGCCTCGAGGGCCGAGGTCTCAATGAGCAGTTCTTC. Residues: CASSLEGRGLNEQFF.

A note on this clonotype: This CDR3 fails to terminate in the conserved phenylalanine or tryptophan, so it likely reflects a read error. The V gene is TRBV5-1, the J gene TRBJ2-3; 8 bases agree with TRBD1. The CDR3 extends over 14 amino acids. The V and J ends lost 4 bases and 5 bases, in that order; junction bases with no gene match: 6. CDR1 and CDR2 (germline): SGHRS, YFSETQ. DNA for the CDR3: TGCGCCAGCAGCCCGGGACAGGTGCTAGATACGCAGTATCTT. Amino acids: CASSPGQVLDTQYL.

In this sample, this clonotype turned up many times. The chain uses TRBV20-1 and TRBJ1-2; a possible D gene is TRBD1 (6 bases). The germline V and J ends were trimmed by 1 base and 3 bases, with 18 bases remaining between them. CDR3 length equals 16 residues. The germline V gene encodes CDR1 DFQATT and CDR2 SNEGSKA (reference sequence). The DNA of the CDR3 is TGCAGTGCTAGAGCCCAAGGGAAAAACAGGGACTATGGCTACACCTTC. Protein sequence: CSARAQGKNRDYGYTF.

Only a few counts were recorded for this clonotype. A much larger clone sits a single nucleotide away, making a read error possible. The chain recombines TRBV10-3 with TRBJ2-5; D remains ambiguous. The length of the CDR3 is 15 residues. CDR1 ENHRY and CDR2 SYGVKD come from the germline V gene. Trimming left V 3 bases short and J 5 bases short, with 16 bases between. The CDR3 coding sequence is TGTGCCATCAGTGATTTAGGTGCAGTTCAGGAGACCCAGTACTTC. Translation: CAISDLGAVQETQYF.

The chain is built from TRBV11-2 and TRBJ1-1; a possible D gene is TRBD1 (5 bases). From germline, CDR1 is SGHAT and CDR2 FQNNGV. Trimming shortened V by 4 bases and J by 8 bases, and 14 bases separated the two germline ends. CDR3 size: 13 residues. Here the CDR3 reads CASSSLGALEAFF. CDR3 DNA: TGTGCCAGCAGCTCTCTCGGGGCTCTCGAAGCTTTCTTT. Based on the CDR3 plus reference TRBV11-2 and TRBJ1-1, the full variable domain is EAGVAQSPRYKIIEKRQSVAFWCNPISGHATLYWYQQILGQGPKLLIQFQNNGVVDDSQLPKDRFSAERLKGVDSTLKIQPAKLEDSAVYLCASSSLGALEAFFGQGTRLTVV.

This clonotype was counted a few times. The chain joins TRBV6-1 to TRBJ2-3, with 10 nucleotides matching TRBD2. CDR3 length: 16 amino acids. Germline V gene sequence: CDR1 MNHNS, CDR2 SASEGT. V shed 5 bases and J 2 bases; nucleotides not matched to a gene: 7. CDR3 protein: CASSKLGTSATDTQYF. The CDR3 DNA is TGTGCCAGCAGTAAACTAGGGACTAGCGCCACAGATACGCAGTATTTT.

The V and J genes are TRBV29-1 and TRBJ2-1; 8 nucleotides match TRBD2. This CDR3 is 15 amino acids long. The junction had 7 bases not matched to a gene; V was cut back by 6 bases and J by 0 bases. In germline, CDR1 is SQVTM, CDR2 ANQGSEA. The CDR3 loop reads CSVALAEPSYNEQFF. In DNA form, the CDR3 reads TGCAGCGTGGCACTAGCGGAGCCCTCCTACAATGAGCAGTTCTTC.

The CDR3, as DNA: TGTGACCGCAGTTATCCCCTATTAGCACGTCCGTACAATGAGCAGTTCTTC. Protein sequence: CDRSYPLLARPYNEQFF. The chain employs TRBV6-2 or TRBV6-3 and TRBJ2-1; D gene unclear. The CDR3 totals 17 residues. The germline V gene has CDR1 MNHEY and CDR2 SVGEGT.

A word on this clonotype: A junction end diverges from the germline sequence, so it may reflect a read error. The rearrangement links TRBV5-4 to TRBJ2-4; a possible D gene is TRBD2 (5 bases). TRBJ2-7 matches the DNA end more closely, so the J call is doubtful. Germline-derived CDR1 and CDR2 are SGHNT and YYREEE (reference sequence). CDR3 length: 13 residues. CDR3: CASSASGSFEQYF. The DNA for the CDR3 is TGTGCCAGCAGCGCGTCGGGGTCCTTCGAGCAGTACTTC.

The chain carries TRBV11-1 and TRBJ2-1; maybe TRBD2 (5 bases). The CDR3 length is 17 residues. Looked up from germline, CDR1 is SGHAT and CDR2 is FQDESV (reference sequence). Trimming shortened V by 3 bases and J by 1 base, and 16 bases separated the two germline ends. CDR3 DNA sequence: TGTGCCAGCAGCTTGGAGGTAGCGTGCAGATCCTACAATGAGCAGTTCTTC. It translates to CASSLEVACRSYNEQFF.

The V gene is TRBV11-2, the J gene TRBJ1-4; no definite D call. The CDR3 has 13 amino acids. The germline V gene encodes CDR1 SGHAT and CDR2 FQNNGV. V lost 3 bases and J lost 14, with 16 bases in between. The CDR3: CASSLPSSESLFF. For the CDR3, the DNA is TGTGCCAGCAGCTTGCCCTCCTCCGAAAGCCTGTTTTTT.

The V gene is TRBV5-5, the J gene TRBJ1-6; D gene ambiguous. The CDR3 length is 14 residues. V gave up 5 bases and J gave up 6 bases, with 12 bases separating them. CDR1 SGHKS and CDR2 YYEKEE come from the germline V gene (reference sequence). The CDR3, as DNA: TGTGCCAGCAGTTCAGTAGTGTTTAATTCACCCCTCCACTTT. Translation: CASSSVVFNSPLHF. Full variable domain (remainder filled in from reference TRBV5-5 and TRBJ1-6): DAGVTQSPTHLIKTRGQQVTLRCSPISGHKSVSWYQQVLGQGPQFIFQYYEKEERGRGNFPDRFSARQFPNYSSELNVNALLLGDSALYLCASSSVVFNSPLHFGNGTRLTVT.

This clonotype was counted a single time. The rearrangement uses TRBV29-1 and TRBJ1-1, with no clear D. Germline V lookup: CDR1 SQVTM, CDR2 ANQGSEA. This CDR3 region has 12 residues. Trimming shortened V by 3 bases and J by 11 bases, and 16 bases separated the two germline ends. The CDR3: CSVELSGGVAFF. As DNA, the CDR3 is TGCAGCGTTGAGTTATCGGGAGGTGTGGCTTTCTTT.

In regard to this clonotype: One end of the junction varies from germline; a read error may be responsible. The chain uses TRBV11-1 and TRBJ1-6, with D uncertain. Germline V gene sequence: CDR1 SGHAT, CDR2 FQDESV (reference sequence). This CDR3 region has 13 residues. CDR3 bases: TGTGCCAGCAGCTTAGAAGTCTCCGCACCCCTCCTCTTT. Translating it yields CASSLEVSAPLLF.

J is TRBJ2-7 and V is TRBV20-1; 7 nucleotides agree with TRBD2. The V and J ends lost 3 bases and 2 bases, in that order; junction bases with no gene match: 13. Germline V lookup: CDR1 DFQATT, CDR2 SNEGSKA (reference sequence). The CDR3 runs to 16 residues. The CDR3, as DNA: TGCAGTGCTAGTCGTACTAGCGCGTTGCCTCCCTACGAGCAGTACTTC. This sequence encodes CSASRTSALPPYEQYF.

This clonotype was detected once. The chain combines TRBV6-5 with TRBJ2-6; a possible D gene is TRBD1 (5 bases). V was trimmed by 5 bases and J by 0 bases, leaving 8 bases between them. CDR1 MNHEY and CDR2 SVGAGI come from the germline V gene. This CDR3 spans 15 amino acids. In DNA form, the CDR3 reads TGTGCCAGCAGTGGAAGGGGCTCTGGGGCCAACGTCCTGACTTTC. This translates into CASSGRGSGANVLTF.

Only one count was recorded for this clonotype. A much more abundant neighbour one base away suggests this may be a read error. As the CDR3 is not closed by the conserved phenylalanine or tryptophan, this likely results from a read error. This chain joins TRBV30 and TRBJ2-5, with D unclear. Germline lookup yields CDR1 GTSNPN and CDR2 SVGIG (reference sequence). This CDR3 is built from 10 residues. V was pared by 1 base and J by 5 bases, with 2 bases between. As DNA, the CDR3 is TGTGCCTGGAGTGGGGAGACCCAGTACCTC. This gives the protein CAWSGETQYL.

This clonotype was observed a single time. Germline is not matched at one junction end, which may reflect a read error. The genes are TRBV11-3 and TRBJ2-1; TRBD1 is a possible D gene (7 bases). Germline-derived CDR1 and CDR2 are SGHNT and YENEEA. CDR3 length equals 17 residues. The CDR3 sequence: CVSSLEGAGHGVNEQFF. The CDR3 DNA sequence: TGTGTCAGCAGCTTAGAGGGGGCGGGACACGGTGTGAATGAGCAGTTCTTC.